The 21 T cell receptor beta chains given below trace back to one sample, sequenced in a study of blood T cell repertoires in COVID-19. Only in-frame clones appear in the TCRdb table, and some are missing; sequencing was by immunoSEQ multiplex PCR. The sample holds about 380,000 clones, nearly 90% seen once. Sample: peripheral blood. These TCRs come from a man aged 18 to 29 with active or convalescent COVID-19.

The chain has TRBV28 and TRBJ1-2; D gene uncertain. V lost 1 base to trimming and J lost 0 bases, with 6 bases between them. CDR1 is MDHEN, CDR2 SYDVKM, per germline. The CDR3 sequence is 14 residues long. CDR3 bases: TGTGCCAGCAGTTTATCCAGGACTAACTATGGCTACACCTTC. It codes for CASSLSRTNYGYTF.

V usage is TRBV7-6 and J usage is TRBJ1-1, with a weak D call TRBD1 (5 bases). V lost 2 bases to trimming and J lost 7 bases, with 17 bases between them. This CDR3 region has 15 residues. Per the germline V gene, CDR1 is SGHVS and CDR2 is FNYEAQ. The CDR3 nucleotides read TGTGCCAGCAGCTTATCCCGAGGTTGGGGGGTTGAAGCTTTCTTT. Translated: CASSLSRGWGVEAFF.

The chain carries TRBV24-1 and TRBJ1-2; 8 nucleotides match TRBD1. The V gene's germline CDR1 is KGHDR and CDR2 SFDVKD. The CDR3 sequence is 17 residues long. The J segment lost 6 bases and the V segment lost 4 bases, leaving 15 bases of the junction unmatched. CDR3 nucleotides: TGTGCCACCAGTGACCCCGACTGGACAGGGATTGGCGATGGCTACACCTTC. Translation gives CATSDPDWTGIGDGYTF.

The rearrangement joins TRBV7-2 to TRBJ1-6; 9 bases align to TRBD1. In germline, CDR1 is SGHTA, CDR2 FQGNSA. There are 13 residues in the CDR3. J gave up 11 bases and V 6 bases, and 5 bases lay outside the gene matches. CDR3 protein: CASSMDRGPPLHF. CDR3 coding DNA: TGTGCCAGCAGTATGGACAGGGGTCCACCCCTCCACTTT.

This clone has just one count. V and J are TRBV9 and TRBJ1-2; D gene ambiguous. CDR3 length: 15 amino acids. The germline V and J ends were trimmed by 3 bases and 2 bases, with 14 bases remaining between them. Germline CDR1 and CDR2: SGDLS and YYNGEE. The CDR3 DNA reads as TGTGCCAGCAGCGCCGTACAGAGCCCCAACTATGGCTACACCTTC. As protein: CASSAVQSPNYGYTF.

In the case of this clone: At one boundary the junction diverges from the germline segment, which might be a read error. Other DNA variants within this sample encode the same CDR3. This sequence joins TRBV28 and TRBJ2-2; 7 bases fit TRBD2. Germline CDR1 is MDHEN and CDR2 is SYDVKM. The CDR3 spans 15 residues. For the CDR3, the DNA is TGTGCTAGCAGATTCCGACAAGGGGACTACGGGGAGCTGTTTTTT. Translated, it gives CASRFRQGDYGELFF.

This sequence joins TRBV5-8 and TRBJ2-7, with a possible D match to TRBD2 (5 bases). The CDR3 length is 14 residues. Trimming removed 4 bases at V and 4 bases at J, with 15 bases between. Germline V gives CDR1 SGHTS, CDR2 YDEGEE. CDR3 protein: CASSPGLAEYEQYF. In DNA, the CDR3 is TGTGCCAGCAGCCCCGGCCTAGCCGAGTACGAGCAGTACTTC.

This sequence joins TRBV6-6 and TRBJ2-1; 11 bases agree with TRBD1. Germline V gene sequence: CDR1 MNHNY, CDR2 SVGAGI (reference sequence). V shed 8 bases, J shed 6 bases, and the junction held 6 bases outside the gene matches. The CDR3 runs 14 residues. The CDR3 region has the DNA TGTGCCAGCCAACCGGGACAGGGGGTCAATGAGCAGTTCTTC. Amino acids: CASQPGQGVNEQFF.

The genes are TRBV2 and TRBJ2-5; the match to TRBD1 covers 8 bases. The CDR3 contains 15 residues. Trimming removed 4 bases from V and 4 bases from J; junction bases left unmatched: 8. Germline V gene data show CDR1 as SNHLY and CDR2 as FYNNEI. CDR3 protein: CASSARTGKGETQYF. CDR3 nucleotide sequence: TGTGCCAGCAGTGCCCGGACAGGGAAAGGAGAGACCCAGTACTTC.

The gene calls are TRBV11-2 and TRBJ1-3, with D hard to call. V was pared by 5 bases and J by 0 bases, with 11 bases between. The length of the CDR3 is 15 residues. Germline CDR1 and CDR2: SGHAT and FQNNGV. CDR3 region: CASSLSGSSGNTIYF. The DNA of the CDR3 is TGTGCCAGCAGCCTCTCGGGAAGCTCTGGAAACACCATATATTTT.

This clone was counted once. The CDR3 DNA is TGTGCCAGCAGTCAAAACAGGGGAAACACCATATATTTT. Translation gives CASSQNRGNTIYF. The rearrangement links TRBV2 to TRBJ1-3; D is perhaps TRBD1 (5 bases). Germline CDR1 is SNHLY and CDR2 is FYNNEI. There are 13 residues in the CDR3. V was cut by 5 bases and J by 4 bases, with 9 bases left in between.

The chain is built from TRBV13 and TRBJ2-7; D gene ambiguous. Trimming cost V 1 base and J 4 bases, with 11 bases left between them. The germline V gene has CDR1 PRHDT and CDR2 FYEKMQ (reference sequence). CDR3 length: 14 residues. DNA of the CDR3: TGTGCCAGCAGCTTAGAGCACAGATCATACGAGCAGTACTTC. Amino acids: CASSLEHRSYEQYF.

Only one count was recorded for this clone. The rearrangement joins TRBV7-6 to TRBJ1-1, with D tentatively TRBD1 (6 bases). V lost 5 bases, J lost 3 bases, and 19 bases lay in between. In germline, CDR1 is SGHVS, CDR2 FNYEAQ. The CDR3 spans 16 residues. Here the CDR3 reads CASSEGGRMSYTEAFF. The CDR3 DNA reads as TGTGCCAGCAGCGAAGGGGGTCGTATGTCGTACACTGAAGCTTTCTTT.

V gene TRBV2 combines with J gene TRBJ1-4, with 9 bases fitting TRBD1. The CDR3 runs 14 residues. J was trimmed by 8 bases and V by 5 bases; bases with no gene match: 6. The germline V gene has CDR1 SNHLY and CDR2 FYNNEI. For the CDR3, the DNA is TGTGCCAGCAGTCCGGACAGGGGAGGGGAAAAACTGTTTTTT. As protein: CASSPDRGGEKLFF.

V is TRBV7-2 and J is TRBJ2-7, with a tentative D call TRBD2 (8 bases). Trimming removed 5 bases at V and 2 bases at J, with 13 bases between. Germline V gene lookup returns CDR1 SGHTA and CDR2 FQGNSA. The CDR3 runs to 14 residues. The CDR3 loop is CASSRGGQTYEQYF. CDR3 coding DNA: TGTGCCAGCAGCCGGGGGGGACAGACCTACGAGCAGTACTTC. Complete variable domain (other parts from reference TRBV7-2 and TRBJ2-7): GAGVSQSPSNKVTEKGKDVELRCDPISGHTALYWYRQSLGQGLEFLIYFQGNSAPDKSGLPSDRFSAERTGGSVSTLTIQRTQQEDSAVYLCASSRGGQTYEQYFGPGTRLTVT.

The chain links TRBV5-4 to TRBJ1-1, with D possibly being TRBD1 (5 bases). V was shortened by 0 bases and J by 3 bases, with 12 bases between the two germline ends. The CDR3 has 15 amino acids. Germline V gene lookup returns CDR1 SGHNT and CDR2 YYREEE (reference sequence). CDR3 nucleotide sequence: TGTGCCAGCAGCTTGGATTTCCGGGGGGACACTGAAGCTTTCTTT. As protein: CASSLDFRGDTEAFF.

CDR3 amino acids: CASSFRSMHEQYF. The CDR3 bases are TGTGCCAGCAGCTTTCGATCTATGCACGAGCAGTACTTC. This sequence joins TRBV7-2 and TRBJ2-7; unclear D gene. V dropped 3 bases and J dropped 5 bases, with 11 bases sitting between them. CDR3 length: 13 residues. The germline V gene encodes CDR1 SGHTA and CDR2 FQGNSA.

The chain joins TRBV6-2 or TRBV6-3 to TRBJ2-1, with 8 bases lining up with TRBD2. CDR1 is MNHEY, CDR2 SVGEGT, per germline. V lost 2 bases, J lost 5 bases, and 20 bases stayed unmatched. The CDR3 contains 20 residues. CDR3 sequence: CASSYTVTSGTGFSDNEQFF. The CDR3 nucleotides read TGTGCCAGCAGTTACACGGTTACTAGCGGTACCGGGTTTTCGGACAATGAGCAGTTCTTC.

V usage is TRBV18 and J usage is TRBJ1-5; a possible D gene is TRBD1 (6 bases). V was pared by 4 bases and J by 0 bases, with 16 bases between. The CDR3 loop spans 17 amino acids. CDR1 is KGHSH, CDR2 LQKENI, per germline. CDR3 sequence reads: CASSLLRTVDSNQPQHF. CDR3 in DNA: TGTGCCAGCTCACTACTAAGGACAGTAGATAGCAATCAGCCCCAGCATTTT.

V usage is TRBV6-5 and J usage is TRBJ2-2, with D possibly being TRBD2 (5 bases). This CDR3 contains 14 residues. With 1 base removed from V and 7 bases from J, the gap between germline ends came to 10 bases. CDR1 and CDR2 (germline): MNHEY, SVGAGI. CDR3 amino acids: CASSYFTGSGELFF. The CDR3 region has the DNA TGTGCCAGCAGTTACTTTACTGGGAGCGGGGAGCTGTTTTTT.

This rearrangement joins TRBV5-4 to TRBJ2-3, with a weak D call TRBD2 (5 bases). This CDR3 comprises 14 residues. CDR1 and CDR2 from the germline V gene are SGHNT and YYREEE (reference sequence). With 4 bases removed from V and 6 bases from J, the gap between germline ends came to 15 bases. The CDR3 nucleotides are TGTGCCAGCAGCCTAGGACTCAGGAAGGATACGCAGTATTTT. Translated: CASSLGLRKDTQYF.